Listed below are T cell receptor beta chains from one sample, sequenced in a study of graft-versus-host responses after intestinal transplantation. Profiling relied on immunoSEQ multiplex PCR, and the TCRdb table lists in-frame clones only, not all of them. Here the sample spans 50,000 to 75,000 clones, around 90% being singletons. Sequenced here: ileum tissue, sampled 357 days after transplant. The receptors stem from a human patient who received an intestinal transplant, so some T cells may come from the graft donor. Each CDR3 is given with its conserved first and last residue. The order of the fields is D gene, J gene, clone size, V gene, CDR3 DNA, CDR3 protein. A D gene is named only where the DNA matches it firmly. Where a row states a size, it is once, few, many or the class of an expanded clone; other rows omit it.

d_call: NA; j_call: TRBJ1-1; clone_size: NA; v_call: TRBV10-3; cdr3_nt: TGTGCCATCAGTGAGGCACAGGGTTTGGGAAGAGCTGAAGCTTTCTTT; cdr3_aa: CAISEAQGLGRAEAFF
d_call: NA; j_call: TRBJ1-2; clone_size: NA; v_call: TRBV15; cdr3_nt: TGTGCCACCAGCAGGAAAGTCATTCTAGCTAACTATGGCTACACCTTC; cdr3_aa: CATSRKVILANYGYTF
d_call: TRBD2; j_call: TRBJ2-1; clone_size: NA; v_call: TRBV5-6; cdr3_nt: TGTGCCAGCAGCCTGGGACTAGACGGGCGCAATGAGCAGTTCTTC; cdr3_aa: CASSLGLDGRNEQFF
d_call: NA; j_call: TRBJ1-1; clone_size: once; v_call: TRBV4-1; cdr3_nt: TGCGCCAGCAGCCAGGCACCAAACACTGAAGCTTTCTTT; cdr3_aa: CASSQAPNTEAFF
d_call: NA; j_call: TRBJ1-1; clone_size: NA; v_call: TRBV23-1; cdr3_nt: TGCGCCAGCAGTCAAGGACTCAGGGTCCGCGAAGCTTTCTTT; cdr3_aa: CASSQGLRVREAFF
d_call: NA; j_call: TRBJ1-1; clone_size: NA; v_call: TRBV10-1; cdr3_nt: TGCGCCAGCAGTCCTACAGGGATGCTCACTGAAGCTTTCTTT; cdr3_aa: CASSPTGMLTEAFF
d_call: TRBD1; j_call: TRBJ1-6; clone_size: NA; v_call: TRBV15; cdr3_nt: TGTGCCACCAGCGGACTAACAGGGGGCTATTCACCCCTCCACTTT; cdr3_aa: CATSGLTGGYSPLHF
d_call: NA; j_call: TRBJ1-5; clone_size: NA; v_call: TRBV19; cdr3_nt: TGTGCCAGTAGTATGGGAGTTTATCAGCCCCAGCATTTT; cdr3_aa: CASSMGVYQPQHF
d_call: NA; j_call: TRBJ1-1; clone_size: NA; v_call: TRBV10-2; cdr3_nt: TGCGCCAGCAGTGGGGCAGGGATAAACACTGAAGCTTTCTTT; cdr3_aa: CASSGAGINTEAFF
d_call: NA; j_call: TRBJ2-3; clone_size: NA; v_call: TRBV4-1; cdr3_nt: TGCGCCAGCAGCTTACGGACGGCTTCTAGCACAGATACGCAGTATTTT; cdr3_aa: CASSLRTASSTDTQYF